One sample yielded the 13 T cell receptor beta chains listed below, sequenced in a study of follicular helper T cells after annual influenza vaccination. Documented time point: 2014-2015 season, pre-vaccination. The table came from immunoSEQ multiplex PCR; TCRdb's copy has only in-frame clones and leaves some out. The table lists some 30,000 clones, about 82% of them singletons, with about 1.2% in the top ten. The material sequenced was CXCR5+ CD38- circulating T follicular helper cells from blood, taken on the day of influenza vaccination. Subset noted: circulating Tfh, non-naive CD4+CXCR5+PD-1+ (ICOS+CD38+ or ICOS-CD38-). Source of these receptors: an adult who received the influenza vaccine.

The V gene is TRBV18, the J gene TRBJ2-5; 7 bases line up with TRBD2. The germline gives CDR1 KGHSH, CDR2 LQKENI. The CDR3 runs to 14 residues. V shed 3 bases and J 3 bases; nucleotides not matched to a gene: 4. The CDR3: CASSPRREKETQYF. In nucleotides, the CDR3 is TGTGCCAGCTCACCGAGGCGGGAGAAAGAGACCCAGTACTTC.

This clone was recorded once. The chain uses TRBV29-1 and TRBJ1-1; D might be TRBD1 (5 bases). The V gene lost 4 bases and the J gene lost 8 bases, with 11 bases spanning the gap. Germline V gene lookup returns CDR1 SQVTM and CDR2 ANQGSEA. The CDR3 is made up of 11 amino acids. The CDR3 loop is CSVVGAWEAFF. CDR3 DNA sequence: TGCAGCGTTGTAGGGGCCTGGGAAGCTTTCTTT.

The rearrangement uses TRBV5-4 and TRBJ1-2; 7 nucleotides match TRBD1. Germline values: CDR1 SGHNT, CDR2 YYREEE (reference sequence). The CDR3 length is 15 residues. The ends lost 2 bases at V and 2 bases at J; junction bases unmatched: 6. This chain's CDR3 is CASSFRDRGNYGYTF. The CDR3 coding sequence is TGTGCCAGCAGCTTCCGGGACAGAGGAAACTATGGCTACACCTTC.

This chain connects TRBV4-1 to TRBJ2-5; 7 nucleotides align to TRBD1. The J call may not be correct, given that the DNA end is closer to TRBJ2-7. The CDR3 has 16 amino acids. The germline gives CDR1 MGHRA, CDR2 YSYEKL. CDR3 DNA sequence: TGCGCCAGCAGCCAAGCCGGACAGGCCTTCTCCTACGAGCAGTACTTC. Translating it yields CASSQAGQAFSYEQYF.

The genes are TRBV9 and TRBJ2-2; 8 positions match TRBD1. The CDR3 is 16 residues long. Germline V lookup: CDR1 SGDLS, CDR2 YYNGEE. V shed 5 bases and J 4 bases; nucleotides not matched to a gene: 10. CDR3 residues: CASSSGQGTGTGELFF. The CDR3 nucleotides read TGTGCCAGCAGTAGTGGACAGGGAACGGGCACCGGGGAGCTGTTTTTT.

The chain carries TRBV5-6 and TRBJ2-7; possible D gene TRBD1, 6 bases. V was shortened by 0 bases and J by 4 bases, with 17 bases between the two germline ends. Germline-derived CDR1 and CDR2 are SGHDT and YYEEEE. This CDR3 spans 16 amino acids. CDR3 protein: CASSLVTSGASYEQYF. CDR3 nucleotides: TGTGCCAGCAGCTTGGTAACGTCAGGGGCCTCGTACGAGCAGTACTTC.

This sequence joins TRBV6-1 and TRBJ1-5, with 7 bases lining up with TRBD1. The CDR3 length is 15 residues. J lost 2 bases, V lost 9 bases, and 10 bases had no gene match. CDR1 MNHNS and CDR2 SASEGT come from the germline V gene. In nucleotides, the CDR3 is TGTGCCAGTAGACAGGGTAATTCTGGCAATCAGCCCCAGCATTTT. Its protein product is CASRQGNSGNQPQHF.

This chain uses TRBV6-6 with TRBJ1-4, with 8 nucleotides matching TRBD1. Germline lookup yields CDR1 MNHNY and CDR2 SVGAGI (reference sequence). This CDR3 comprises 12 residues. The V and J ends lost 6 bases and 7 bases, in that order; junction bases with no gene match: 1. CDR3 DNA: TGTGCCAGCAGCGACAGGGGTGAAAAACTGTTTTTT. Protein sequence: CASSDRGEKLFF.

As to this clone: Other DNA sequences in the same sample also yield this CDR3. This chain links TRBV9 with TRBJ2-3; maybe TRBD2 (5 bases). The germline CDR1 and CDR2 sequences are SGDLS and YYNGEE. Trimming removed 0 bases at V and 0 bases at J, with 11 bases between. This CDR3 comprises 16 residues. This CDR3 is CASSVEGLSSTDTQYF. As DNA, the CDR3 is TGTGCCAGCAGCGTAGAAGGACTGTCTAGCACAGATACGCAGTATTTT.

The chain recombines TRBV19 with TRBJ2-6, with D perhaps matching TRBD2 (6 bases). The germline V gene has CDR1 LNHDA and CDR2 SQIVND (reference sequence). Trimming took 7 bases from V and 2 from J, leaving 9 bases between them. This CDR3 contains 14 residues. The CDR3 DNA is TGTGCCAGTACTAGCGATCCTGGGGCCAACGTCCTGACTTTC. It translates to CASTSDPGANVLTF.

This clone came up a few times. The CDR3 protein is CASSLDGQGGQKLFF. Written as DNA, the CDR3 is TGTGCCAGCAGCTTAGATGGACAGGGGGGACAAAAACTGTTTTTT. This chain connects TRBV7-8 to TRBJ1-4; 10 bases map to TRBD1. CDR3 size: 15 residues. Looked up from germline, CDR1 is SGHVS and CDR2 is FQNEAQ. Trimming at V came to 1 base and at J to 9 bases, leaving 5 bases not matched to a gene. The complete variable domain, with remaining parts taken from reference TRBV7-8 and TRBJ1-4, reads GAGVSQSPRYKVAKRGQDVALRCDPISGHVSLFWYQQALGQGPEFLTYFQNEAQLDKSGLPSDRFFAERPEGSVSTLKIQRTQQEDSAVYLCASSLDGQGGQKLFFGSGTQLSVL.

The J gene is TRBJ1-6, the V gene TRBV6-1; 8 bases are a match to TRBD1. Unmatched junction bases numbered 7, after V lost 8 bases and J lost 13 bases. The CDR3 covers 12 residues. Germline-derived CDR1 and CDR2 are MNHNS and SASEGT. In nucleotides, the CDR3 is TGTGCCAGCCAACAGGGGGTGGCTCCCCTCCACTTT. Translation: CASQQGVAPLHF.

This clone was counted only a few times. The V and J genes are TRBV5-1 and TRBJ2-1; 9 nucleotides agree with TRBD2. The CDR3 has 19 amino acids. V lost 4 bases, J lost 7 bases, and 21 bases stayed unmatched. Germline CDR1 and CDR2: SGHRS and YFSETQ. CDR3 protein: CASSVASGTSLGVWNEQFF. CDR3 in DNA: TGCGCCAGCAGCGTGGCTTCCGGGACTAGCTTGGGGGTGTGGAATGAGCAGTTCTTC.